This paragraph reports one TCR beta chain. PCR primers comprised 60 Vbeta and 13 Jbeta primers. The repertoire was sequenced with immunoSEQ multiplex PCR; TCRdb's copy has only in-frame clones and lacks some. This table has about 140,000 clones, about three quarters appearing once. This CDR3 is 16 amino acids long. CDR1 and CDR2 from the germline V gene are MNHNS and SASEGT. Trimming cost V 3 bases and J 4 bases, with 15 bases left between them. These data come from a study of cytomegalovirus exposure and HLA in healthy donors. The source material was PBMCs. The chain employs TRBV6-1 and TRBJ1-4, with no clear D. The source is a man aged 18-30 years in good health and CMV-seronegative. The chain's CDR3 is CASSERRRRSNEKLFF. In DNA form, the CDR3 reads TGTGCCAGCAGTGAGAGGAGGAGAAGGAGTAATGAAAAACTGTTTTTT.